A single sample gave rise to the 19 T cell receptor beta chains below, sequenced in a study of blood T cell repertoires in COVID-19. Sequenced by immunoSEQ multiplex PCR; TCRdb stores in-frame clones only, minus some. The repertoire holds about 51,000 clones, 86% seen once, with over 1% in the top ten. Source material: peripheral blood. Source of these receptors: a man in his 60s with acute or convalescent COVID-19.

CDR3 in DNA: TGTGCCAGCAGTTATTCGTCCCTGTATAATTCACCCCTCCACTTT. Translated: CASSYSSLYNSPLHF. The chain uses TRBV6-5 and TRBJ1-6; D is ambiguous. Germline loops: CDR1 MNHEY, CDR2 SVGAGI. With 3 bases removed from V and 4 bases from J, the gap between germline ends came to 10 bases. The CDR3 runs 15 residues.

This clone was seen a few times. The chain is built from TRBV11-3 and TRBJ2-1; 8 nucleotides match TRBD2. The germline V gene encodes CDR1 SGHNT and CDR2 YENEEA. The CDR3 is made up of 15 amino acids. J gave up 2 bases and V 4 bases, and 4 bases lay outside the gene matches. CDR3 protein: CASSSGLATYNEQFF. For the CDR3, the DNA is TGTGCCAGCAGCTCAGGACTAGCAACCTACAATGAGCAGTTCTTC.

The V gene is TRBV4-3, the J gene TRBJ2-1, with 11 nucleotides matching TRBD2. Trimming took 0 bases from V and 0 from J; bases not matched to a gene: 4. The CDR3 totals 18 residues. Germline loops: CDR1 LGHNA, CDR2 YSLEER. CDR3 residues: CASSQDSGGAPSYNEQFF. CDR3 coding DNA: TGCGCCAGCAGCCAAGATAGCGGGGGGGCCCCCTCCTACAATGAGCAGTTCTTC.

This chain connects TRBV28 to TRBJ2-7, with 7 bases that match TRBD1. V lost 10 bases to trimming and J lost 0 bases; unmatched junction nucleotides: 3. CDR1 and CDR2 from the germline V gene are MDHEN and SYDVKM. The CDR3 totals 12 residues. In DNA, the CDR3 is TGTGCCACCGAGGGGGCCTCCTACGAGCAGTACTTC. It translates to CATEGASYEQYF.

The chain employs TRBV4-3 and TRBJ1-1; no firm D call. The CDR3 spans 13 residues. CDR1 is LGHNA, CDR2 YSLEER, per germline. V shed 5 bases and J shed 4 bases, with 11 bases lying between them. CDR3 in amino acids: CASSSVRSTEAFF. The CDR3 DNA reads TGCGCCAGCAGCTCGGTGCGAAGCACTGAAGCTTTCTTT.

The chain has TRBV28 and TRBJ1-2; D gene uncertain. CDR1 is MDHEN, CDR2 SYDVKM, per germline. The CDR3 sequence is 14 residues long. The ends were cut back, 7 bases at V and 2 bases at J, with 14 bases in the middle. CDR3 region: CASNSARRNYGYTF. CDR3 bases: TGTGCCAGCAATTCGGCACGGCGGAACTATGGCTACACCTTC.

This rearrangement joins TRBV7-9 to TRBJ1-2; D not certain. Germline V gene sequence: CDR1 SEHNR, CDR2 FQNEAQ (reference sequence). The CDR3 covers 14 residues. Deletions cut 1 base from V and 1 base from J, with 7 bases between. The DNA of the CDR3 is TGTGCCAGCAGCTTAGGGTCTAGTAACTATGGCTACACCTTC. This gives the protein CASSLGSSNYGYTF. The full variable domain, its missing parts supplied by reference TRBV7-9 and TRBJ1-2, is DTGVSQNPRHKITKRGQNVTFRCDPISEHNRLYWYRQTLGQGPEFLTYFQNEAQLEKSRLLSDRFSAERPKGSFSTLEIQRTEQGDSAMYLCASSLGSSNYGYTFGSGTRLTVV.

This chain connects TRBV7-9 to TRBJ2-1; D not resolved. The CDR3 is made up of 12 amino acids. Trimming pared 2 bases from V and 5 bases from J, leaving 4 bases between. The germline gives CDR1 SEHNR, CDR2 FQNEAQ (reference sequence). CDR3 bases: TGTGCCAGCAGCTTACGAGACAATGAGCAGTTCTTC. Amino acid sequence: CASSLRDNEQFF.

The V and J genes are TRBV3-1 (or the pseudogene TRBV3-2) and TRBJ2-1; TRBD2 matches 7 bases. This CDR3 is 16 amino acids long. V shed 4 bases and J 0 bases; nucleotides not matched to a gene: 6. Germline loops: CDR1 LGHDT, CDR2 YNNKEL (reference sequence). The CDR3 is CASSPRGDRSYNEQFF. The CDR3 region has the DNA TGTGCCAGCAGCCCCCGGGGGGACCGCTCCTACAATGAGCAGTTCTTC.

The chain couples TRBV24-1 to TRBJ2-3; TRBD2 matches 8 bases. Germline V gene sequence: CDR1 KGHDR, CDR2 SFDVKD. V gave up 4 bases and J gave up 10 bases; unmatched junction bases: 15. This CDR3 has 16 residues. CDR3 DNA: TGTGCCACCAGTGAAGGGACGGGGGGGGCCCCTCGGGCGCAGTATTTT. As protein: CATSEGTGGAPRAQYF.

The chain joins TRBV28 to TRBJ1-3, with D tentatively TRBD1 (5 bases). The CDR3 extends over 17 amino acids. Germline values: CDR1 MDHEN, CDR2 SYDVKM. V was shortened by 1 base and J by 3 bases, with 16 bases between the two germline ends. DNA for the CDR3: TGTGCCAGCAGTTTATTCGGGCTCGGGGGGGGTGGAAACACCATATATTTT. Its protein is CASSLFGLGGGGNTIYF. The full variable domain, with the rest looked up from reference TRBV28 and TRBJ1-3, is DVKVTQSSRYLVKRTGEKVFLECVQDMDHENMFWYRQDPGLGLRLIYFSYDVKMKEKGDIPEGYSVSREKKERFSLILESASTNQTSMYLCASSLFGLGGGGNTIYFGEGSWLTVV.

This chain connects TRBV19 to TRBJ2-2; TRBD2 agrees at 12 bases. Germline lookup yields CDR1 LNHDA and CDR2 SQIVND (reference sequence). The CDR3 runs 15 residues. V was pared by 6 bases and J by 6 bases, with 5 bases of the junction left unmatched. The CDR3 bases are TGTGCCAGTAGCATGACTAGCGGGAGACCCGGGGAGCTGTTTTTT. This sequence encodes CASSMTSGRPGELFF.

V and J are TRBV5-6 and TRBJ1-5; TRBD1 is a possible D gene (5 bases). CDR3 length: 15 amino acids. Trimming removed 2 bases at V and 6 bases at J, with 15 bases between. Germline V CDR1 and CDR2: SGHDT, YYEEEE. This CDR3 is CASSFQGAVSQPQHF. DNA of the CDR3: TGTGCCAGCAGCTTTCAGGGTGCGGTTAGTCAGCCCCAGCATTTT. Drawing the rest from reference TRBV5-6 and TRBJ1-5, the complete variable domain is DAGVTQSPTHLIKTRGQQVTLRCSPKSGHDTVSWYQQALGQGPQFIFQYYEEEERQRGNFPDRFSGHQFPNYSSELNVNALLLGDSALYLCASSFQGAVSQPQHFGDGTRLSIL.

This chain joins TRBV7-6 and TRBJ2-3, with TRBD2 matching 8 bases. J was trimmed by 2 bases and V by 3 bases; bases with no gene match: 4. Germline CDR1 SGHVS, CDR2 FNYEAQ. CDR3 length: 15 residues. CDR3 sequence reads: CASSFIAGTTDTQYF. CDR3 nucleotide sequence: TGTGCCAGCAGCTTCATAGCGGGGACCACAGATACGCAGTATTTT.

J is TRBJ2-6 and V is TRBV6-5; a weak D match, TRBD1 (6 bases). Deletions cut 6 bases from V and 2 bases from J, with 8 bases between. From germline, CDR1 is MNHEY and CDR2 SVGAGI. This CDR3 is 14 amino acids long. CDR3: CASRGGTGANVLTF. CDR3 nucleotides: TGTGCCAGCAGAGGGGGAACTGGGGCCAACGTCCTGACTTTC.

Only a few counts were recorded for this clone. V and J are TRBV28 and TRBJ1-4, with TRBD1 matching 12 bases. Germline trimming cut 4 bases from V and 11 bases from J; bases unmatched to any gene: 2. Germline V gives CDR1 MDHEN, CDR2 SYDVKM. This CDR3 spans 13 amino acids. The CDR3 sequence is CASSWGQGAKLFF. The DNA of the CDR3 is TGTGCCAGCAGTTGGGGACAGGGGGCGAAACTGTTTTTT.

CDR3 residues: CASSIESSYEQYF. DNA of the CDR3: TGTGCCAGTAGTATTGAGAGCTCCTACGAGCAGTACTTC. This chain joins TRBV19 and TRBJ2-7; D is unclear. In germline, CDR1 is LNHDA, CDR2 SQIVND (reference sequence). CDR3 length: 13 amino acids. The V and J ends lost 3 bases and 0 bases respectively, with 6 bases between them.

The chain is built from TRBV4-2 and TRBJ2-1; 9 nucleotides line up with TRBD2. Trimming removed 1 base from V and 5 bases from J; junction bases left unmatched: 3. The CDR3 contains 15 residues. Germline assignment: CDR1 LGHNA and CDR2 YNFKEQ. CDR3 sequence (DNA): TGTGCCAGCAGCCAAGGGCGGGGGGGCCACAATGAGCAGTTCTTC. Translated, it gives CASSQGRGGHNEQFF.

The chain recombines TRBV11-1 with TRBJ1-2, with D perhaps TRBD1 (6 bases). Deletions cut 4 bases from V and 4 bases from J, with 10 bases between. The CDR3 has 13 residues. Germline V lookup: CDR1 SGHAT, CDR2 FQDESV (reference sequence). This chain's CDR3 is CASSSDSVYGYTF. DNA of the CDR3: TGTGCCAGCAGCTCGGACAGTGTCTATGGCTACACCTTC.